This TCR beta chain was sequenced for a study of T cell changes during pregnancy in multiple sclerosis. TCRdb keeps only in-frame clones here, not all; method: immunoSEQ multiplex PCR. Here the sample spans about 70,000 clones, 90% to 95% being singletons. CDR1 SNHLY and CDR2 FYNNEI come from the germline V gene. This CDR3 comprises 13 residues. Trimming left V 2 bases short and J 6 bases short, with 9 bases between. The chain combines TRBV2 with TRBJ2-3; D gene uncertain. The source of this sequence is a female donor in good health, enrolled as a control in a pregnancy study. Material: peripheral blood, obtained in the second trimester of pregnancy. CDR3 nucleotide sequence: TGTGCCAGCAGTGAAATGGGTAGCGATACGCAGTATTTT. Its protein product is CASSEMGSDTQYF.